These T cell receptor beta chains were read from a single sample in a study of control samples from healthy donors and cancer patients. TCRdb's table, derived via immunoSEQ multiplex PCR, lists solely in-frame clones and lacks some. The profile shows just over 150,000 clones, about 94% of them singletons. The source material was blood. All receptors come from a woman in her 40s in good health. CDR3s include the opening cysteine and the closing phenylalanine or tryptophan. The D gene is left open where the match is weak. Only some rows state a clone size, as once, few, many or a class for expanded clones.

j_gene: TRBJ2-5; len: 14; v_gene: TRBV19; abundance: NA; d_gene: TRBD2; CDR3nt: TGTGCCAGTAGTGGCGGGGGTAATCAAGAGACCCAGTACTTC; CDR3aa: CASSGGGNQETQYF
j_gene: TRBJ1-1; len: 15; v_gene: TRBV15; abundance: NA; d_gene: NA; CDR3nt: TGTGCCACCAGCAGACGTTGGGAGAGCGGGGGTGAAGCTTTCTTT; CDR3aa: CATSRRWESGGEAFF
j_gene: TRBJ1-1; len: 15; v_gene: TRBV6-6; abundance: NA; d_gene: NA; CDR3nt: TGTGCCAGCAGTTACTCTCGCAGGGGGAACACTGAAGCTTTCTTT; CDR3aa: CASSYSRRGNTEAFF
j_gene: TRBJ2-3; len: 14; v_gene: TRBV7-3; abundance: NA; d_gene: NA; CDR3nt: TGTGCCAGCAGCCCCGGGCTTCTCACAGATACGCAGTATTTT; CDR3aa: CASSPGLLTDTQYF
j_gene: TRBJ1-1; len: 13; v_gene: TRBV11-2; abundance: NA; d_gene: NA; CDR3nt: TGTGCCAGCAGCTTACCGGCGGGGGAGGGAGCTTTCTTT; CDR3aa: CASSLPAGEGAFF
j_gene: TRBJ2-1; len: 13; v_gene: TRBV6-5; abundance: NA; d_gene: NA; CDR3nt: TGTGCCAGCGGTAGCTCCCTGGGGAATGAGCAGTTCTTC; CDR3aa: CASGSSLGNEQFF
j_gene: TRBJ2-1; len: 15; v_gene: TRBV19; abundance: NA; d_gene: TRBD2; CDR3nt: TGTGCCAGTAGTATGTGGCTAGCGGGAGAAAGTGAGCAGTTCTTC; CDR3aa: CASSMWLAGESEQFF
j_gene: TRBJ2-1; len: 15; v_gene: TRBV29-1; abundance: NA; d_gene: NA; CDR3nt: TGCAGCGTCCGTGAAGGGGGGGCCTCCTACAATGAGCAGTTCTTC; CDR3aa: CSVREGGASYNEQFF
j_gene: TRBJ2-3; len: 18; v_gene: TRBV5-1; abundance: once; d_gene: TRBD1; CDR3nt: TGCGCCAGCAGCTTGGTGATCGGACAGGGGTCTAGCACAGATACGCAGTATTTT; CDR3aa: CASSLVIGQGSSTDTQYF
j_gene: TRBJ1-3; len: 14; v_gene: TRBV25-1; abundance: NA; d_gene: NA; CDR3nt: TGTGCCAGCAGTCCGACAGGCCCTGGAAACACCATATATTTT; CDR3aa: CASSPTGPGNTIYF
j_gene: TRBJ2-3; len: 17; v_gene: TRBV5-4; abundance: NA; d_gene: TRBD2; CDR3nt: TGTGCCAGCAGCTTGAAGGGGACTAGCGGGAGCGGAGATACGCAGTATTTT; CDR3aa: CASSLKGTSGSGDTQYF
j_gene: TRBJ2-7; len: 14; v_gene: TRBV20-1; abundance: NA; d_gene: NA; CDR3nt: TGCAGTGCTAGTTCCCCAGGGGATAGTTACGAGCAGTACTTC; CDR3aa: CSASSPGDSYEQYF
j_gene: TRBJ2-5; len: 13; v_gene: TRBV28; abundance: NA; d_gene: NA; CDR3nt: TGTGCCAGCAGTTTCTCGGTCCCAGAGACCCAGTACTTC; CDR3aa: CASSFSVPETQYF
j_gene: TRBJ2-1; len: 18; v_gene: TRBV19; abundance: NA; d_gene: TRBD1; CDR3nt: TGTGCCAGTAGTCCACGGACAGGGCCAGTTTTATCCTACAATGAGCAGTTCTTC; CDR3aa: CASSPRTGPVLSYNEQFF
j_gene: TRBJ1-5; len: 14; v_gene: TRBV5-1; abundance: NA; d_gene: NA; CDR3nt: TGCGCCAGCAGCTTGGGACACGGAGATCAGCCCCAGCATTTT; CDR3aa: CASSLGHGDQPQHF
j_gene: TRBJ1-1; len: 12; v_gene: TRBV7-2; abundance: NA; d_gene: TRBD1; CDR3nt: TGTGCCAGCAGCTTGGACAGGGTTAAAGCTTTCTTT; CDR3aa: CASSLDRVKAFF
j_gene: TRBJ2-3; len: 17; v_gene: TRBV11-2; abundance: NA; d_gene: NA; CDR3nt: TGTGCCAGCAGCCCTCCAACCGGGACAACTCGCACAGATACGCAGTATTTT; CDR3aa: CASSPPTGTTRTDTQYF
j_gene: TRBJ2-7; len: 15; v_gene: TRBV18; abundance: NA; d_gene: NA; CDR3nt: TGTGCCAGCTCACCTAACCTAGACCGCCCTCCGGAGCAGTACTTC; CDR3aa: CASSPNLDRPPEQYF
j_gene: TRBJ2-5; len: 14; v_gene: TRBV14; abundance: NA; d_gene: NA; CDR3nt: TGTGCCAGCAGCCACAGGGGCAGAATAGAGACCCAGTACTTC; CDR3aa: CASSHRGRIETQYF
j_gene: TRBJ1-2; len: 16; v_gene: TRBV7-2; abundance: NA; d_gene: TRBD1; CDR3nt: TGTGCCAGCAGCTTAGGGGGGACAGGGGACGGGTATGGCTACACCTTC; CDR3aa: CASSLGGTGDGYGYTF
j_gene: TRBJ2-7; len: 13; v_gene: TRBV11-2; abundance: few; d_gene: NA; CDR3nt: TGTGCCAGCAGCCTGGGATGGGTGGGCGAGCAGTACTTC; CDR3aa: CASSLGWVGEQYF
j_gene: TRBJ1-1; len: 14; v_gene: TRBV28; abundance: NA; d_gene: NA; CDR3nt: TGTGCCAGCAGTTTCCAGGGCCTGAACACTGAAGCTTTCTTT; CDR3aa: CASSFQGLNTEAFF
j_gene: TRBJ1-1; len: 13; v_gene: TRBV6-5; abundance: NA; d_gene: NA; CDR3nt: TGTGCCAGCAGTTCCTCCCTCGACAGTCAATCTTTCTTT; CDR3aa: CASSSSLDSQSFF
j_gene: TRBJ2-3; len: 13; v_gene: TRBV4-3; abundance: NA; d_gene: NA; CDR3nt: TGCGCCAGCAGCCGGCGGGGCACAGATACGCAGTATTTT; CDR3aa: CASSRRGTDTQYF
j_gene: TRBJ2-3; len: 17; v_gene: TRBV4-1; abundance: NA; d_gene: NA; CDR3nt: TGCGCCAGCAGCCAAGAACGGGGAGGGTACAGGGCAGATACGCAGTATTTT; CDR3aa: CASSQERGGYRADTQYF
j_gene: TRBJ2-5; len: 13; v_gene: TRBV19; abundance: NA; d_gene: NA; CDR3nt: TGTGCCAGTAGTACAGGTCGGCAAGAGACCCAGTACTTC; CDR3aa: CASSTGRQETQYF
j_gene: TRBJ1-4; len: 16; v_gene: TRBV14; abundance: NA; d_gene: TRBD1; CDR3nt: TGTGCCAGCAGCCAAGATTGGACAGGGAGAGGTGGAAAACTGTTTTTT; CDR3aa: CASSQDWTGRGGKLFF
j_gene: TRBJ2-3; len: 16; v_gene: TRBV4-3; abundance: NA; d_gene: TRBD1; CDR3nt: TGCGCCAGCAGCCAAGATCGGGCAGGGGGCTCAGATACGCAGTATTTT; CDR3aa: CASSQDRAGGSDTQYF
j_gene: TRBJ2-7; len: 16; v_gene: TRBV19; abundance: NA; d_gene: TRBD1; CDR3nt: TGTGCCAGTAGTTCAGAGACAGGGGGCGGCTCCTACGAGCAGTACTTC; CDR3aa: CASSSETGGGSYEQYF
j_gene: TRBJ1-2; len: 16; v_gene: TRBV19; abundance: once; d_gene: NA; CDR3nt: TGTGCCAGTAGTATGGAGGGCAGCTTGAGGCTTTATGGCTACACCTTC; CDR3aa: CASSMEGSLRLYGYTF
j_gene: TRBJ1-1; len: 13; v_gene: TRBV29-1; abundance: NA; d_gene: NA; CDR3nt: TGCAGCGTTGAAGGTAAAGGGAGCACTGAAGCTTTCTTT; CDR3aa: CSVEGKGSTEAFF
j_gene: TRBJ1-1; len: 15; v_gene: TRBV9; abundance: NA; d_gene: NA; CDR3nt: TGTGCCAGCAGCGTAGGTGCAGCAATGAACACTGAAGCTTTCTTT; CDR3aa: CASSVGAAMNTEAFF
j_gene: TRBJ1-5; len: 14; v_gene: TRBV10-3; abundance: NA; d_gene: NA; CDR3nt: TGTGCCATCAGTGAGTATGAAGTTCAAAAAGCCCAGCATTTT; CDR3aa: CAISEYEVQKAQHF
j_gene: TRBJ1-1; len: 15; v_gene: TRBV7-2; abundance: NA; d_gene: NA; CDR3nt: TGTGCCAGCAGCTTAGGACCCGTCACCAACACTGAAGCTTTCTTT; CDR3aa: CASSLGPVTNTEAFF
j_gene: TRBJ1-2; len: 15; v_gene: TRBV28; abundance: NA; d_gene: NA; CDR3nt: TGTGCCAGCACCCCTGATCTGGGGCAGAACTATGGCTACACCTTC; CDR3aa: CASTPDLGQNYGYTF
j_gene: TRBJ1-1; len: 13; v_gene: TRBV14; abundance: NA; d_gene: NA; CDR3nt: TGTGCCAGCAGCCAAGAAGCGGTCGTGGGAGCTTTCTTT; CDR3aa: CASSQEAVVGAFF
j_gene: TRBJ1-2; len: 16; v_gene: TRBV2; abundance: NA; d_gene: NA; CDR3nt: TGTGCCAGCAGAAGGGGAGCGATACTTCCTAACTATGGCTACACCTTC; CDR3aa: CASRRGAILPNYGYTF
j_gene: TRBJ1-4; len: 15; v_gene: TRBV7-2; abundance: NA; d_gene: NA; CDR3nt: TGTGCCAGCAGCTCGACAGGTTTAACTAATGAAAAACTGTTTTTT; CDR3aa: CASSSTGLTNEKLFF
j_gene: TRBJ1-1; len: 13; v_gene: TRBV3-1/TRBV3-2; abundance: NA; d_gene: NA; CDR3nt: TGTGCCAGCAGCCAACGCGGAGGTACTGAAGCTTTCTTT; CDR3aa: CASSQRGGTEAFF
j_gene: TRBJ2-5; len: 15; v_gene: TRBV3-1/TRBV3-2; abundance: NA; d_gene: TRBD2; CDR3nt: TGTGCCAGCAGCCCCGGACTAGCGGGGGGAGAGACCCAGTACTTC; CDR3aa: CASSPGLAGGETQYF
j_gene: TRBJ1-1; len: 15; v_gene: TRBV7-2; abundance: NA; d_gene: TRBD1; CDR3nt: TGTGCCAGCAGCTTTGCACCGGGACAGGGGACTGAAGCTTTCTTT; CDR3aa: CASSFAPGQGTEAFF
j_gene: TRBJ1-4; len: 14; v_gene: TRBV29-1; abundance: NA; d_gene: TRBD1; CDR3nt: TGCAGCGTTGACAGGGGGTTATCTGATGAAAAACTGTTTTTT; CDR3aa: CSVDRGLSDEKLFF
j_gene: TRBJ2-3; len: 14; v_gene: TRBV6-2/TRBV6-3; abundance: NA; d_gene: NA; CDR3nt: TGTGCCAGCAGTAACACGGGAGCGGTAGATACGCAGTATTTT; CDR3aa: CASSNTGAVDTQYF
j_gene: TRBJ1-2; len: 12; v_gene: TRBV2; abundance: NA; d_gene: NA; CDR3nt: TGTGCCAGCAGGGAGGCCTCCTCCGGCTACACCTTC; CDR3aa: CASREASSGYTF
j_gene: TRBJ1-5; len: 16; v_gene: TRBV6-5; abundance: NA; d_gene: NA; CDR3nt: TGTGCCAGCAGTTCCGGATCTGGCGGGAGCAATCAGCCCCAGCATTTT; CDR3aa: CASSSGSGGSNQPQHF
j_gene: TRBJ1-6; len: 17; v_gene: TRBV3-1/TRBV3-2; abundance: NA; d_gene: NA; CDR3nt: TGTGCCAGCAGCCAAGTCCCCTACACAGGGAGTAATCCACCCCTCCACTTT; CDR3aa: CASSQVPYTGSNPPLHF
j_gene: TRBJ2-7; len: 14; v_gene: TRBV6-5; abundance: NA; d_gene: TRBD1; CDR3nt: TGTGCCAGCAGCGTGGTAGGGGGCACCTACGAGCAGTACTTC; CDR3aa: CASSVVGGTYEQYF
j_gene: TRBJ1-1; len: 13; v_gene: TRBV19; abundance: NA; d_gene: NA; CDR3nt: TGTGCCAGTAGTACCCGACAGAATAGTGAAGCTTTCTTT; CDR3aa: CASSTRQNSEAFF
j_gene: TRBJ1-6; len: 14; v_gene: TRBV7-2; abundance: few; d_gene: NA; CDR3nt: TGTGCCAGCAGCCCATTAGGGGACCCCAACAGGCTGCTCTTT; CDR3aa: CASSPLGDPNRLLF
j_gene: TRBJ2-2; len: 15; v_gene: TRBV5-1; abundance: NA; d_gene: TRBD1; CDR3nt: TGCGCCAGCAGCCAGACAGGGAAGGACACCGGGGAGCTGTTTTTT; CDR3aa: CASSQTGKDTGELFF
j_gene: TRBJ2-7; len: 11; v_gene: TRBV27; abundance: NA; d_gene: NA; CDR3nt: TGTGCCAGCAGCCGCGGGCAGGAGCAGTACTTC; CDR3aa: CASSRGQEQYF
j_gene: TRBJ2-2; len: 15; v_gene: TRBV6-5; abundance: NA; d_gene: TRBD2; CDR3nt: TGTGCCAGCACTCCCGGCGGGGGGCACGGCGGGGAGCTGTTTTTT; CDR3aa: CASTPGGGHGGELFF
j_gene: TRBJ2-3; len: 17; v_gene: TRBV21-1; abundance: NA; d_gene: NA; CDR3nt: TGTGCCAGCATCAAAATAGCGGGAATACAGGAGACAGATACGCAGTATTTT; CDR3aa: CASIKIAGIQETDTQYF
j_gene: TRBJ2-7; len: 14; v_gene: TRBV5-1; abundance: NA; d_gene: NA; CDR3nt: TGCGCCAGCAGCTTGGAGGCAGGGATCTACGAGCAGTACTTC; CDR3aa: CASSLEAGIYEQYF
j_gene: TRBJ2-3; len: 12; v_gene: TRBV28; abundance: NA; d_gene: NA; CDR3nt: TGTGCCAGCAGTTTTTTGGTAGATACGCAGTATTTT; CDR3aa: CASSFLVDTQYF
j_gene: TRBJ2-1; len: 13; v_gene: TRBV25-1; abundance: NA; d_gene: NA; CDR3nt: TGTGCCAGCAGTAATCCTGGCCCCAATGAGCAGTTCTTC; CDR3aa: CASSNPGPNEQFF
j_gene: TRBJ2-2; len: 16; v_gene: TRBV14; abundance: NA; d_gene: TRBD2; CDR3nt: TGTGCCAGCAGCCCGTCTAGCGGCCCGAACACCGGGGAGCTGTTTTTT; CDR3aa: CASSPSSGPNTGELFF
j_gene: TRBJ1-3; len: 14; v_gene: TRBV9; abundance: NA; d_gene: NA; CDR3nt: TGTGCCAGCAGCGTAGCGTACTCTGGAAACACCATATATTTT; CDR3aa: CASSVAYSGNTIYF
j_gene: TRBJ2-5; len: 12; v_gene: TRBV30; abundance: NA; d_gene: TRBD2; CDR3nt: TGTGCCTGGAAGACTAGCGGAGGGACCCAGTACTTC; CDR3aa: CAWKTSGGTQYF
j_gene: TRBJ2-5; len: 17; v_gene: TRBV7-9; abundance: NA; d_gene: TRBD2; CDR3nt: TGTGCCAGCAGCTTAGATGGGACTAGCGGGAGCCGGGAGACCCAGTACTTC; CDR3aa: CASSLDGTSGSRETQYF